This T cell receptor beta chain was identified in a study of cytomegalovirus exposure and HLA in healthy donors. The study, taken as a whole, reports: High specificity and sensitivity for cytomegalovirus status were reported for the classifier. Most TCRs appeared rarely, but some public TCRs recurred in many donors. Segments of the TCR beta V type were, in most cases, productive about 87% or about 30% of the time in an earlier analysis.

As concerns this clone: Its target is unknown.

The ends lost 3 bases at V and 1 base at J; junction bases unmatched: 6. The CDR3 has 16 residues. The germline gives CDR1 SGHTA, CDR2 FQGNSA. 13 Jbeta primers and 60 Vbeta primers were used for the PCR. Libraries were prepared by immunoSEQ multiplex PCR; TCRdb keeps only in-frame clonotypes and omits some of them. The repertoire holds roughly 150,000 clones, with approximately 71% as singletons. V and J are TRBV7-2 and TRBJ2-5; the match to TRBD1 covers 9 bases. This receptor was obtained from a man aged 25 to 40 in good health and CMV-seropositive. The sample was PBMCs. As DNA, the CDR3 is TGTGCCAGCAGCTTCCAAACGGGACAGGGCCAAGAGACCCAGTACTTC. Protein product: CASSFQTGQGQETQYF.